The sequence of this TCR beta chain was determined in a study of Graves' ophthalmopathy and Graves' hyperthyroidism. Study results and caveats: In blood, most expanded thyroid clonotypes above 0.001 frequency were also detected. The 13-signature model separated ophthalmopathy from stable hyperthyroidism at over 85% sensitivity and approximately 79% specificity.

This clonotype was detected a few times. The antigen is undetermined. Trimming cost V 5 bases and J 1 base, with 20 bases left between them. This CDR3 is built from 17 residues. CDR1 is KGHSH and CDR2 is LQKENI in the germline V gene. Amplified material comprised TCR beta CDR3 regions derived from RNA transcripts. First-round RT-PCR relied on HTBI primers, and a second-round multiplex PCR came next. Via MiXCR, TCRdb re-called the multiplex PCR reads, giving one row per CDR3 protein. In the table there are 350,000 to 400,000 distinct CDR3 sequences, 15% of which are singletons. The chain has TRBV18 and TRBJ2-5, with D hard to call. The sample consisted of peripheral blood. The sequence was obtained from a young woman with stable Graves' hyperthyroidism. This CDR3 is CASSSLRFTVTQETQYF. DNA for the CDR3: TGTGCCAGCTCATCCCTCCGCTTTACTGTTACCCAAGAGACCCAGTACTTC. Combining the CDR3 with reference TRBV18 and TRBJ2-5 gives the whole variable domain NAGVMQNPRHLVRRRGQEARLRCSPMKGHSHVYWYRQLPEEGLKFMVYLQKENIIDESGMPKERFSAEFPKEGPSILRIQQVVRGDSAAYFCASSSLRFTVTQETQYFGPGTRLLVL.